The next 15 T cell receptor beta chains were all read from a single sample in a study of CD8 T cells in ankylosing spondylitis. TCRdb reprocessed the 5' RACE reads via MiXCR and lists one record per CDR3 protein. Seen here are approximately 200,000 distinct CDR3 sequences, 10% to 15% observed once, and the top ten hold about 11%. The source material was blood, either unsorted or a sorted T cell fraction (not recorded which). The receptor set was obtained from a female donor with ankylosing spondylitis or in good health (not recorded which).

This clonotype was seen a few times. The chain carries TRBV5-1 and TRBJ2-3; D gene uncertain. V was shortened by 4 bases and J by 1 base, with 16 bases between the two germline ends. The CDR3 runs 16 residues. Germline V gives CDR1 SGHRS, CDR2 YFSETQ. In nucleotides, the CDR3 is TGCGCCAGCAGCGTAAGACCGGGCGGAGGCACAGATACGCAGTATTTT. It yields the protein CASSVRPGGGTDTQYF.

In its sample, this clonotype was seen many times. The chain couples TRBV4-1 to TRBJ1-4; the D is unclear. V was clipped by 0 bases and J by 7 bases, with 12 bases between them. CDR1 and CDR2 from the germline V gene are MGHRA and YSYEKL. The CDR3 spans 15 residues. CDR3 bases: TGCGCCAGCAGCCAAGATTGGGGTAGCATTGAAAAACTGTTTTTT. This codes for CASSQDWGSIEKLFF.

This clonotype was recorded a few times. The V call is TRBV5-1, the J call TRBJ2-7, with D possibly TRBD2 on 6 matching bases. CDR3 length equals 16 residues. Trimming took 0 bases from V and 2 from J, leaving 15 bases between them. Germline V gene lookup returns CDR1 SGHRS and CDR2 YFSETQ. Here the CDR3 reads CASSLAARLGAYEQYF. The CDR3 DNA is TGCGCCAGCAGCTTGGCCGCGAGACTAGGAGCCTACGAGCAGTACTTC.

There are many counts of this clonotype. The chain couples TRBV20-1 to TRBJ1-1, with 8 positions matching TRBD1. J was trimmed by 2 bases and V by 2 bases; bases with no gene match: 4. The CDR3 has 14 amino acids. Germline V gene lookup returns CDR1 DFQATT and CDR2 SNEGSKA (reference sequence). CDR3 sequence reads: CSARPDRDNTEAFF. CDR3 nucleotide sequence: TGCAGTGCTAGACCGGACAGGGATAACACTGAAGCTTTCTTT.

This clonotype was observed at least ten times. This sequence joins TRBV12-3 or TRBV12-4 and TRBJ2-3; possible D gene TRBD1, 5 bases. V was pared by 1 base and J by 0 bases, with 11 bases between. This CDR3 region has 16 residues. CDR3 DNA: TGTGCCAGCAGTTTAGGGGGCGGATTAAGCACAGATACGCAGTATTTT. Amino acids: CASSLGGGLSTDTQYF.

Worth noting for this clonotype: The junction departs from germline at one end; a sequencing error may be responsible. The chain uses TRBV4-3 and TRBJ2-3; 7 bases line up with TRBD1. CDR1 is LGHNA, CDR2 YSLEER, per germline. The CDR3 consists of 16 residues. The CDR3 reads CASGHLGQEVTDTQYF. The CDR3 coding sequence is TGCGCCAGCGGCCACCTCGGACAGGAGGTCACAGATACGCAGTATTTT.

The table lists this clonotype with many counts. V usage is TRBV28 and J usage is TRBJ2-1; a weak D match, TRBD2 (6 bases). V gave up 5 bases and J gave up 7 bases, with 24 bases separating them. From germline, CDR1 is MDHEN and CDR2 SYDVKM. CDR3 length: 17 residues. The DNA of the CDR3 is TGTGCCAGCAGTCCCCTTTTTGCTAGCGAAACTAAAAATGAGCAGTTCTTC. As protein: CASSPLFASETKNEQFF.

The gene calls are TRBV12-3 or TRBV12-4 and TRBJ1-2; TRBD1 might be the D (6 bases). The CDR3 extends over 13 amino acids. Trimming shortened V by 8 bases and J by 8 bases, and 18 bases separated the two germline ends. The CDR3 DNA reads as TGTGCCAGCGCCGTAGGGGGGTTAAAAGGCTACACCTTC. It is translated as CASAVGGLKGYTF.

The chain is built from TRBV20-1 and TRBJ2-4; D gene unclear. Germline lookup yields CDR1 DFQATT and CDR2 SNEGSKA (reference sequence). Trimming pared 4 bases from V and 3 bases from J, leaving 10 bases between. The CDR3 totals 13 residues. CDR3 region: CSATPGGKNIQYF. In nucleotides, the CDR3 is TGCAGTGCTACTCCGGGCGGCAAAAACATTCAGTACTTC.

This clonotype was seen many times. The rearrangement joins TRBV13 to TRBJ1-3; 7 positions match TRBD1. From germline, CDR1 is PRHDT and CDR2 FYEKMQ (reference sequence). This CDR3 comprises 18 residues. The ends lost 4 bases at V and 0 bases at J; junction bases unmatched: 12. In DNA form, the CDR3 reads TGTGCCAGCAGCTCTCTAGACAGGGAAGGGAGCTCTGGAAACACCATATATTTT. Its translation is CASSSLDREGSSGNTIYF.

This clonotype was recorded a few times. The genes are TRBV20-1 and TRBJ2-3, with TRBD1 as a possible D gene (5 bases). Trimming took 7 bases from V and 4 from J, leaving 12 bases between them. Germline CDR1 reads DFQATT; CDR2 reads SNEGSKA (reference sequence). The CDR3 sequence is 12 residues long. The CDR3: CSVPGPADTQYF. The CDR3 DNA is TGCAGTGTTCCAGGGCCTGCAGATACGCAGTATTTT.

This clonotype was seen once. V and J are TRBV27 and TRBJ2-7; no clear D. Looked up from germline, CDR1 is MNHEY and CDR2 is SMNVEV (reference sequence). Trimming removed 10 bases from V and 6 bases from J, with 22 bases in between. The CDR3 consists of 14 residues. The CDR3 bases are TGTGCCAACAGCCCGCGTGATCCTCCGCTCGAGCAGTACTTC. It encodes CANSPRDPPLEQYF.

This clonotype came up many times. V is TRBV5-1 and J is TRBJ1-1; no clear D. V was pared by 4 bases and J by 8 bases, with 12 bases between. CDR1 is SGHRS and CDR2 is YFSETQ in the germline V gene. CDR3 length: 12 amino acids. The CDR3 sequence: CASSVGSQEAFF. Written as DNA, the CDR3 is TGCGCCAGCAGCGTGGGGTCCCAGGAAGCTTTCTTT.

This chain links TRBV30 with TRBJ2-1; 11 bases align to TRBD1. This CDR3 is built from 15 residues. Germline assignment: CDR1 GTSNPN and CDR2 SVGIG (reference sequence). Unmatched junction bases numbered 5, after V lost 3 bases and J lost 4 bases. DNA for the CDR3: TGTGCCTGGAGCGGGGGACAGGGGGTTTACAATGAGCAGTTCTTC. Its translation is CAWSGGQGVYNEQFF.

This clonotype was detected many times. CDR3 protein: CASSFLGDDEQYF. CDR3 DNA: TGTGCCAGCAGTTTCTTGGGGGACGACGAGCAGTACTTC. The rearrangement links TRBV12-3 or TRBV12-4 to TRBJ2-7, with D perhaps TRBD1 or TRBD2 (5 bases each). CDR3 size: 13 residues. V was trimmed by 3 bases and J by 5 bases, leaving 11 bases between them.